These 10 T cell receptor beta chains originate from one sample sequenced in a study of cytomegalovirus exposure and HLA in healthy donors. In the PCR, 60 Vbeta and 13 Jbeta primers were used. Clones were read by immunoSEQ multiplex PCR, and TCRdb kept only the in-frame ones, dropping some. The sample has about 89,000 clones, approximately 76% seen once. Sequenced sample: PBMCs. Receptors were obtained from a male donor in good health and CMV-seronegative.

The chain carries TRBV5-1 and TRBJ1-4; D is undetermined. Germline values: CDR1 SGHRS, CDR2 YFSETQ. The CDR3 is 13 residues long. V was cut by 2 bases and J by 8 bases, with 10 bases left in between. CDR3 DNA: TGCGCCAGCAGCTTTAAACAGTCCGAAAAACTGTTTTTT. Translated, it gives CASSFKQSEKLFF.

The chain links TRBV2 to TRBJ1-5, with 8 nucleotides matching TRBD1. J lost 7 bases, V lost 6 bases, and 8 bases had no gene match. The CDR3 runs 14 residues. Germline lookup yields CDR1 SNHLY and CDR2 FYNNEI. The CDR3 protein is CASRPGGAGQPQHF. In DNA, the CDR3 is TGTGCCAGCAGGCCAGGGGGCGCGGGACAGCCCCAGCATTTT.

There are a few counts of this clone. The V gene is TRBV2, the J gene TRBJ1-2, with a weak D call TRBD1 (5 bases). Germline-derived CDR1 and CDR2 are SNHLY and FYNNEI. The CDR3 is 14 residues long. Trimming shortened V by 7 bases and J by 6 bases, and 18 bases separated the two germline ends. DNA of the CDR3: TGTGCCAGCATAATCGGGCAGGGTGAACATGGCTACACCTTC. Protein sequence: CASIIGQGEHGYTF.

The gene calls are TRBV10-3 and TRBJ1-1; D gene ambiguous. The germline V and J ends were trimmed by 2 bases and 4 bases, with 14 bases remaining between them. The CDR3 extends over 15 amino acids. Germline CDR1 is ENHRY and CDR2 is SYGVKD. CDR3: CAISETQAPRTEAFF. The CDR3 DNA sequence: TGTGCCATCAGTGAGACCCAAGCGCCGCGCACTGAAGCTTTCTTT.

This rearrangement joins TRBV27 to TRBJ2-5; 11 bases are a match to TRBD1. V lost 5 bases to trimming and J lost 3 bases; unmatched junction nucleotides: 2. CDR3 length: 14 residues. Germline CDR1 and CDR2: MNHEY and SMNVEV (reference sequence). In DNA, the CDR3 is TGTGCCAGCAGTAGGGACAGGGGGGAAGAGACCCAGTACTTC. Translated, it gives CASSRDRGEETQYF.

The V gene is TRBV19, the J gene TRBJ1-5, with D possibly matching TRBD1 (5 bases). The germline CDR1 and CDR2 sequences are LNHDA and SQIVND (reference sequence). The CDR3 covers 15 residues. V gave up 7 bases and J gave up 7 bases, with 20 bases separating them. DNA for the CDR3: TGTGCCAGTACCGCGAACCAGGGTTCCTGGCAGCCCCAGCATTTT. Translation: CASTANQGSWQPQHF.

The CDR3 DNA sequence: TGTGCCAGCAGCACAAGCGGGTTCACTGAAGCTTTCTTT. Amino acid sequence: CASSTSGFTEAFF. V and J are TRBV11-3 and TRBJ1-1; D not certain. V was clipped by 5 bases and J by 4 bases, with 11 bases between them. Germline-derived CDR1 and CDR2 are SGHNT and YENEEA. The CDR3 extends over 13 amino acids.

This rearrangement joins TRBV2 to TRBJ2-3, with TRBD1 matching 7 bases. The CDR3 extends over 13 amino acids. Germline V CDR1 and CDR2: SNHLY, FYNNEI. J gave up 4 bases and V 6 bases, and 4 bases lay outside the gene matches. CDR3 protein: CASRETGADTQYF. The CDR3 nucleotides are TGTGCCAGCAGAGAAACAGGGGCAGATACGCAGTATTTT.

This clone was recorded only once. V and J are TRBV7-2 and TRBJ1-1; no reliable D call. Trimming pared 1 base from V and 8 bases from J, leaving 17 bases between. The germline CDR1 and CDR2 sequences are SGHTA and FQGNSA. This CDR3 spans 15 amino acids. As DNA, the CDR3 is TGTGCCAGCAGCTTAGAATGGTCGGGCCGGGAGGAAGCTTTCTTT. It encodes CASSLEWSGREEAFF.

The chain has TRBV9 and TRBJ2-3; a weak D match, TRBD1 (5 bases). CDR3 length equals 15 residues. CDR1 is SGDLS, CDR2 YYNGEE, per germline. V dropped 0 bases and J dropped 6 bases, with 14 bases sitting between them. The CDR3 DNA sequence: TGTGCCAGCAGCGTAGAGGGGATTCGGACGGATACGCAGTATTTT. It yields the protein CASSVEGIRTDTQYF. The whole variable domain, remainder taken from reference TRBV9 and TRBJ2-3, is DSGVTQTPKHLITATGQRVTLRCSPRSGDLSVYWYQQSLDQGLQFLIQYYNGEERAKGNILERFSAQQFPDLHSELNLSSLELGDSALYFCASSVEGIRTDTQYFGPGTRLTVL.